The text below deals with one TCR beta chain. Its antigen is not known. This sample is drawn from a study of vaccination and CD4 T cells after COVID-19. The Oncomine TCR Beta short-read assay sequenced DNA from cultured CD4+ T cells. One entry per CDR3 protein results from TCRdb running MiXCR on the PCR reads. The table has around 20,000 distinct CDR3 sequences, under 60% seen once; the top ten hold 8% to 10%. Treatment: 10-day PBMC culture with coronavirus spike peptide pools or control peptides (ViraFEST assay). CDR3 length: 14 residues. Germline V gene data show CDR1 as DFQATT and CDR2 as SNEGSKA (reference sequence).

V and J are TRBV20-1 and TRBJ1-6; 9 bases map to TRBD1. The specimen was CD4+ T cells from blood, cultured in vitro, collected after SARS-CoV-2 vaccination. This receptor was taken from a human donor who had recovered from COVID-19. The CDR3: CSVRQGGYDSPLHF. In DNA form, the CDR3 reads TGCAGCGTTCGACAGGGGGGATACGATTCACCCCTCCACTTT.